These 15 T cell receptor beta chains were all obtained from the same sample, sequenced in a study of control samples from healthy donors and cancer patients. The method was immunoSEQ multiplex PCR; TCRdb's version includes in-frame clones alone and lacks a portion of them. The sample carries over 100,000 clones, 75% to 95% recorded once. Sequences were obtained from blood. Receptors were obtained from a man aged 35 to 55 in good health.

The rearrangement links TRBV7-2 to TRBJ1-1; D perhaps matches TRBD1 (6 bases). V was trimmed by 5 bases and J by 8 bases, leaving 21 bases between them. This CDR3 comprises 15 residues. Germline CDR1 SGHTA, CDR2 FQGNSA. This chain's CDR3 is CASSIESTGLREAFF. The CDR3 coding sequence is TGTGCCAGCAGCATCGAATCCACAGGGTTAAGGGAAGCTTTCTTT.

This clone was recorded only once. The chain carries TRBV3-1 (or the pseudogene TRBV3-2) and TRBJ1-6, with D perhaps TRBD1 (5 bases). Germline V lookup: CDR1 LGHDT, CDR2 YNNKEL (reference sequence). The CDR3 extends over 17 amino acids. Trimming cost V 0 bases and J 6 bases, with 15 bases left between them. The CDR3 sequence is CASSQDSPGRLNSPLHF. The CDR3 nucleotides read TGTGCCAGCAGCCAAGATTCACCAGGGCGACTTAATTCACCCCTCCACTTT.

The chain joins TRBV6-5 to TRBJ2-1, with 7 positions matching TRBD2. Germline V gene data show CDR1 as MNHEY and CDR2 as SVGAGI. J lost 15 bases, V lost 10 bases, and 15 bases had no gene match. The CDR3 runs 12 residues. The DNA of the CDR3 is TGTGCCACTCGCAAGGTAGCGGGTTTAGTGTTCTTC. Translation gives CATRKVAGLVFF.

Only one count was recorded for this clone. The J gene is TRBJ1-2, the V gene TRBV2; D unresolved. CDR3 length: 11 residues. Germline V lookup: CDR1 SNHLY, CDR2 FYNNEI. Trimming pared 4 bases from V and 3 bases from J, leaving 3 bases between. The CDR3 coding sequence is TGTGCCAGCAGTGTTGACTATGGCTACACCTTC. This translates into CASSVDYGYTF.

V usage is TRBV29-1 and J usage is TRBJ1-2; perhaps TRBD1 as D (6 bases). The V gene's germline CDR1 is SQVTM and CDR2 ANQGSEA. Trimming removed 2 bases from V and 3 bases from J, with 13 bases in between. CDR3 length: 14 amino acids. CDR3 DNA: TGCAGCGTTGAACTACTCAGGGGTGACTATGGCTACACCTTC. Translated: CSVELLRGDYGYTF. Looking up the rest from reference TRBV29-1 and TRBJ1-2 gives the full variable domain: SAVISQKPSRDICQRGTSLTIQCQVDSQVTMMFWYRQQPGQSLTLIATANQGSEATYESGFVIDKFPISRPNLTFSTLTVSNMSPEDSSIYLCSVELLRGDYGYTFGSGTRLTVV.

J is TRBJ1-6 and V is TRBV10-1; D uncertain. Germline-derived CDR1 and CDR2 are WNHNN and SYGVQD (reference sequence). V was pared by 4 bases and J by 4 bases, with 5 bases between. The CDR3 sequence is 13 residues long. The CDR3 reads CASSGLYNSPLHF. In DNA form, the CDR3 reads TGCGCCAGCAGTGGTCTTTATAATTCACCCCTCCACTTT.

The CDR3 DNA follows: TGTGCCAGCAAATACATGAACACTGAAGCTTTCTTT. This sequence encodes CASKYMNTEAFF. The J gene is TRBJ1-1, the V gene TRBV25-1; D is undetermined. The germline V gene encodes CDR1 MGHDK and CDR2 SYGVNS. The germline V and J ends were trimmed by 7 bases and 0 bases, with 6 bases remaining between them. The CDR3 length is 12 residues.

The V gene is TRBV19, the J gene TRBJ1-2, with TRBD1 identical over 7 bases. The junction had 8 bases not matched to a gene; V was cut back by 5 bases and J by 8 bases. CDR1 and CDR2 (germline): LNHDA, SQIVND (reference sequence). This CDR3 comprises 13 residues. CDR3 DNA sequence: TGTGCCAGTAGTGTCAGGGGGGCGAAAGGCTACACCTTC. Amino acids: CASSVRGAKGYTF. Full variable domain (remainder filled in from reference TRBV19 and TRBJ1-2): DGGITQSPKYLFRKEGQNVTLSCEQNLNHDAMYWYRQDPGQGLRLIYYSQIVNDFQKGDIAEGYSVSREKKESFPLTVTSAQKNPTAFYLCASSVRGAKGYTFGSGTRLTVV.

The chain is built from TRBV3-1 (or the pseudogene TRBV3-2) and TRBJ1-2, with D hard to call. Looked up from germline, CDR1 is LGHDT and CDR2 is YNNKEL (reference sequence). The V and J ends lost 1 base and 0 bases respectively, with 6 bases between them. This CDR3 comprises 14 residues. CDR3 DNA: TGTGCCAGCAGCCAAGTCAGCTCTAACTATGGCTACACCTTC. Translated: CASSQVSSNYGYTF.

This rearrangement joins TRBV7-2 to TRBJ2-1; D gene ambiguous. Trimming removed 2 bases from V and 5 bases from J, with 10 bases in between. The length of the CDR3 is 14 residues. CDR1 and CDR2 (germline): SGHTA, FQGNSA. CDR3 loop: CASSLIRAHNEQFF. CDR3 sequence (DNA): TGTGCCAGCAGCTTAATTCGTGCCCACAATGAGCAGTTCTTC.

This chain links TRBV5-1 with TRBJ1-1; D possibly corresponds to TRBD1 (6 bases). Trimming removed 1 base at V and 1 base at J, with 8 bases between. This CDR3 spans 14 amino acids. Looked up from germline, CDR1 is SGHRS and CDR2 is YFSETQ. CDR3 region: CASSLWTENTEAFF. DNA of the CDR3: TGCGCCAGCAGCTTGTGGACAGAGAACACTGAAGCTTTCTTT. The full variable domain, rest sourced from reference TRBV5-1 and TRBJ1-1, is KAGVTQTPRYLIKTRGQQVTLSCSPISGHRSVSWYQQTPGQGLQFLFEYFSETQRNKGNFPGRFSGRQFSNSRSEMNVSTLELGDSALYLCASSLWTENTEAFFGQGTRLTVV.

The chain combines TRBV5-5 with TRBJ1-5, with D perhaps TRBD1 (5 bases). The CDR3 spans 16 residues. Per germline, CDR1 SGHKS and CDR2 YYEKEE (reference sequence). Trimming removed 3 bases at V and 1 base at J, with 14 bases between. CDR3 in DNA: TGTGCCAGCAGCTCGGGACCCCTCGGAAGCAATCAGCCCCAGCATTTT. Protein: CASSSGPLGSNQPQHF.

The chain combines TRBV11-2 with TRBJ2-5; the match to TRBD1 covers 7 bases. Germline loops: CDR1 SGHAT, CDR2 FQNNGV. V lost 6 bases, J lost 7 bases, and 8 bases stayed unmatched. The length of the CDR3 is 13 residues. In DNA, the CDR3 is TGTGCCAGCAGTCAACAGGGGCCGGCGACCCAGTACTTC. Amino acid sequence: CASSQQGPATQYF.

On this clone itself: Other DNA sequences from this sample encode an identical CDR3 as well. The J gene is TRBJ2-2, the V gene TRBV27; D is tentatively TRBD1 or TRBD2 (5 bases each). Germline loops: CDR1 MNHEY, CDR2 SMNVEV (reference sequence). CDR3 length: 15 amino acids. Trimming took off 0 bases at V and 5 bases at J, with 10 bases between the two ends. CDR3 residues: CASSLSMWGTGELFF. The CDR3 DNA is TGTGCCAGCAGTTTATCGATGTGGGGGACCGGGGAGCTGTTTTTT.

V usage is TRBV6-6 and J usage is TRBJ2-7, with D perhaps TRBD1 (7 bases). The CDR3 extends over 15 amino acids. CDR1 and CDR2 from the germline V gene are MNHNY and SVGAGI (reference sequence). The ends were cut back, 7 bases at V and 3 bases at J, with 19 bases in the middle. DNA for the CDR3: TGTGCCAGCACCAGGGGGGCAGGCGGGAACTACGAGCAGTACTTC. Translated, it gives CASTRGAGGNYEQYF.